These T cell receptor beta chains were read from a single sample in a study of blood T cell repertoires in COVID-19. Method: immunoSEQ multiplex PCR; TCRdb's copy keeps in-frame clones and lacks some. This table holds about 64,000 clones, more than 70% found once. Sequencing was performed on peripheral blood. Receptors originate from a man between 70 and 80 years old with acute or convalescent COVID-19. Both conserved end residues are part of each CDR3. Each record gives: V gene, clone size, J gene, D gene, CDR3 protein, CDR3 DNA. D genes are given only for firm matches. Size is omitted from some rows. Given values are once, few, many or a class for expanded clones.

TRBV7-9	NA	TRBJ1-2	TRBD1	CASSPLGGQGEGGYTF	TGTGCCAGCAGCCCCCTTGGGGGACAGGGGGAGGGTGGCTACACCTTC
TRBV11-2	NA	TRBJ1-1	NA	CASSSFSGSNTEAFF	TGTGCCAGCAGCTCCTTTTCGGGTTCGAACACTGAAGCTTTCTTT
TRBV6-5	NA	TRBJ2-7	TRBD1	CASRKDRGQVYEQYF	TGTGCCAGCAGAAAGGACAGGGGGCAGGTCTACGAGCAGTACTTC
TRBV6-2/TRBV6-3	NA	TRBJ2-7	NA	CASSYGGTYEQYF	TGTGCCAGCAGTTACGGGGGCACCTACGAGCAGTACTTC
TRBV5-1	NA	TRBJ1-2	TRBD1	CASSRPGQGDGYTF	TGCGCCAGCAGTCGGCCGGGACAGGGCGATGGCTACACCTTC
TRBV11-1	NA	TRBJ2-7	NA	CASSVGRYEQYF	TGTGCCAGCAGCGTAGGGCGGTACGAGCAGTACTTC
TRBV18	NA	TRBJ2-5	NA	CASSPQGYEGKETQYF	TGTGCCAGCTCACCACAGGGATATGAGGGTAAAGAGACCCAGTACTTC
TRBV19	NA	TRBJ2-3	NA	CASSTGPNTDTQYF	TGTGCCAGTAGTACGGGTCCTAACACAGATACGCAGTATTTT
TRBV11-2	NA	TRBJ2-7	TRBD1	CASSLELIGGNEQYF	TGTGCCAGCAGCTTAGAGCTGATAGGGGGCAACGAGCAGTACTTC
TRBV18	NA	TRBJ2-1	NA	CASSLSFDSSYNEQFF	TGTGCCAGCTCACTATCGTTTGACAGCTCCTACAATGAGCAGTTCTTC
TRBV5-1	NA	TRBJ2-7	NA	CASSLSRTGTYEQYF	TGCGCCAGCAGCTTATCCCGGACTGGGACCTACGAGCAGTACTTC
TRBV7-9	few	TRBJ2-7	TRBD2	CASSRTSAVQYF	TGTGCCAGCAGCCGGACTAGCGCGGTGCAGTACTTC
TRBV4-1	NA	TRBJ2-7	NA	CASSQDWGGLSYEQYF	TGCGCCAGCAGCCAAGATTGGGGGGGGCTCTCCTACGAGCAGTACTTC
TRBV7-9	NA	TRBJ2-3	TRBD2	CASSLVSGLGTDTQYF	TGTGCCAGCAGCTTAGTTAGCGGGTTGGGCACAGATACGCAGTATTTT
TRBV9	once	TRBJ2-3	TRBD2	CASSVAGGRGDTQYF	TGTGCCAGCAGCGTAGCGGGGGGGCGAGGAGATACGCAGTATTTT
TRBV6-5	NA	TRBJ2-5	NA	CASSYSPAVNGETQYF	TGTGCCAGCAGTTACTCTCCGGCGGTGAATGGTGAGACCCAGTACTTC
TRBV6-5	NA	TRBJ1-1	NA	CASTSGGGTEAFF	TGTGCCAGCACCTCGGGGGGGGGCACTGAAGCTTTCTTT
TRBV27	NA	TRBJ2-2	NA	CASSLTVAGEWELFF	TGTGCCAGCAGTTTGACAGTAGCAGGGGAATGGGAGCTGTTTTTT
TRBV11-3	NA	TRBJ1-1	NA	CASSLRGRDTEAFF	TGTGCCAGCAGCTTACGGGGGAGAGACACTGAAGCTTTCTTT
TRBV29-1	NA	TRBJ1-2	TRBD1	CSVEGRQGARRLAGGYTF	TGCAGCGTTGAAGGGCGACAGGGGGCGCGTAGGTTGGCTGGCGGCTACACCTTC
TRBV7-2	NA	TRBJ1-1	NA	CASSLSDRPMNTEAFF	TGTGCCAGCAGCTTATCGGACAGACCCATGAACACTGAAGCTTTCTTT
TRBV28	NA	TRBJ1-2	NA	CASLTTLSGHYGYTF	TGTGCCAGCCTCACTACGCTTTCTGGTCACTATGGCTACACCTTC
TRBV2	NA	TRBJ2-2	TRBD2	CASSPGGRDTGELFF	TGTGCCAGCAGCCCGGGGGGGCGGGACACCGGGGAGCTGTTTTTT
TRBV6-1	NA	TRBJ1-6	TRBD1	CASSARTGSYNSPLHF	TGTGCCAGCAGTGCCCGGACAGGCTCCTATAATTCACCCCTCCACTTT
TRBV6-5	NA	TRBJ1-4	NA	CASGTNEKLFF	TGTGCCAGCGGGACAAATGAAAAACTGTTTTTT
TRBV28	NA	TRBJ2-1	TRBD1	CASSPRTGSVGQFF	TGTGCCAGCAGTCCACGGACAGGCTCGGTTGGGCAGTTCTTC
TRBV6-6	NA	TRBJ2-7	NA	CASTVKGGPHHYEQYF	TGTGCCAGCACCGTTAAAGGGGGACCGCATCATTACGAGCAGTACTTC
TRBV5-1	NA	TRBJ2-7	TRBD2	CASSLASGGSSYEQYF	TGCGCCAGCAGCTTGGCCAGCGGGGGGAGCTCCTACGAGCAGTACTTC
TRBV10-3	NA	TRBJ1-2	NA	CAISDRGSRSYGYTF	TGTGCCATCAGTGACAGGGGATCTCGAAGCTATGGCTACACCTTC
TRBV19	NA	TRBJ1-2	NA	CASSTPGQGRGYTF	TGTGCCAGTAGTACCCCTGGGCAGGGTCGTGGCTACACCTTC
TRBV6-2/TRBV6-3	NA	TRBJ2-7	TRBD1	CASSSRTGGAPWYEQYF	TGTGCCAGCAGTTCTCGGACAGGGGGCGCCCCATGGTACGAGCAGTACTTC
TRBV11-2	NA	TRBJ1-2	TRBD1	CASSPRGTGLVGYTF	TGTGCCAGCAGCCCTAGAGGGACAGGGTTGGTCGGCTACACCTTC
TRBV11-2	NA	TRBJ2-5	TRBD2	CASSPRTSGWGETQYF	TGTGCCAGCAGCCCCCGGACTAGCGGATGGGGAGAGACCCAGTACTTC
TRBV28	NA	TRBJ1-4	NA	CASLGGRGATNEKLFF	TGTGCCTCACTGGGGGGGCGGGGGGCAACTAATGAAAAACTGTTTTTT
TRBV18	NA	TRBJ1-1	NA	CASSPQYTEAFF	TGTGCCAGCTCACCTCAGTACACTGAAGCTTTCTTT
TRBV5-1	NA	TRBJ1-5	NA	CATRSRGNSNQPQHF	TGCGCCACCCGAAGCAGGGGTAATAGCAATCAGCCCCAGCATTTT
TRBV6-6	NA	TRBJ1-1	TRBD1	CASSYGQGYTEAFF	TGTGCCAGCAGTTACGGACAGGGGTACACTGAAGCTTTCTTT
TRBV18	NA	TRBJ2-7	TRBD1	CASSPDRGLHEQYF	TGTGCCAGCTCACCGGACAGGGGTCTTCACGAGCAGTACTTC
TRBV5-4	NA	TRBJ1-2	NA	CASSWNRGTAVSYGYTF	TGTGCCAGCAGCTGGAACCGGGGGACCGCCGTGAGCTATGGCTACACCTTC
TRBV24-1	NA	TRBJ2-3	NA	CATSDFGGDTQYF	TGTGCCACCAGTGATTTCGGTGGAGATACGCAGTATTTT
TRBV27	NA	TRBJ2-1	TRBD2	CASSRIPGLAGERNEQFF	TGTGCCAGCAGTAGGATACCGGGACTAGCGGGGGAGCGCAATGAGCAGTTCTTC
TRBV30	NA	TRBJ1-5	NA	CAWNQGTNQPQHF	TGTGCCTGGAATCAGGGGACAAATCAGCCCCAGCATTTT
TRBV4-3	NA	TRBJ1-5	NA	CASSQEQGGNQPQHF	TGCGCCAGCAGCCAAGAGCAGGGCGGCAATCAGCCCCAGCATTTT
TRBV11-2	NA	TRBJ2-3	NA	CASGTRDIRTDTQYF	TGTGCCAGCGGAACGAGGGACATTCGCACAGATACGCAGTATTTT
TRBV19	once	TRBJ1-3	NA	CASSFGNSGNTIYF	TGTGCCAGTAGTTTCGGGAACTCTGGAAACACCATATATTTT
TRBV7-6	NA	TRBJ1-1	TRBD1	CASSLLTGMNTEAFF	TGTGCCAGCAGCTTACTGACAGGGATGAACACTGAAGCTTTCTTT
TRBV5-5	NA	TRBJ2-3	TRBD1	CASSLGGTAGTDTQYF	TGTGCCAGCAGCTTGGGGGGGACAGCGGGCACAGATACGCAGTATTTT
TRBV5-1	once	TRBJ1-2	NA	CASSLEGPGYTF	TGCGCCAGCAGCTTGGAGGGGCCGGGCTACACCTTC
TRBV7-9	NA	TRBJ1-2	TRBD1	CASSLTLGDRDYGYTF	TGTGCCAGCAGCCTCACCCTGGGGGACAGGGATTATGGCTACACCTTC
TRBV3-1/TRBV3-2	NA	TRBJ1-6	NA	CASSTMRFYSPLHF	TGTGCCAGCAGCACCATGCGGTTTTATTCACCCCTCCACTTT
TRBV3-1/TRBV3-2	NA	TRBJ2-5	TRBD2	CASSQGPTGGFQETQYF	TGTGCCAGCAGCCAAGGTCCCACGGGGGGGTTTCAAGAGACCCAGTACTTC
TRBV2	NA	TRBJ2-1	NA	CASSEPGWNEQFF	TGTGCCAGCAGTGAGCCGGGGTGGAATGAGCAGTTCTTC
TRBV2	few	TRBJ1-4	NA	CASSEGPIAKLFF	TGTGCCAGCAGTGAGGGCCCGATAGCGAAACTGTTTTTT
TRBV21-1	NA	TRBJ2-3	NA	CASSKQDSLGLTQYF	TGTGCCAGCAGCAAACAGGACAGCCTTGGTTTAACGCAGTATTTT